This T cell receptor (beta chain) was recovered during a study of blood T cell repertoires in COVID-19. Study background: Both acute and convalescent COVID-19 samples were obtained from the United States, Italy and Spain. T cells, B-cell-depleted T cells, or PBMCs supplied cDNA or gDNA.

In the authors' workflow: Cell counts per sample came from amplifying reference gene primers. Profiled with immunoSEQ multiplex PCR; TCRdb holds only in-frame clones, not every one. The V and J calls and clone size were taken over from that table, and D and trimming were inferred from the DNA. In the table there are fewer than 300,000 clones, roughly four fifths of which are singletons. The germline V and J ends were trimmed by 5 bases and 4 bases, with 10 bases remaining between them. The CDR3 has 13 residues. CDR1 is MNHEY, CDR2 SMNVEV, per germline (reference sequence). The gene calls are TRBV27 and TRBJ2-3; D is unresolved. Sequencing input: peripheral blood. The receptor was isolated from a woman between 45 and 60 years old who had recovered from COVID-19. CDR3 sequence: CASSDTKPDTQYF. As DNA, the CDR3 is TGTGCCAGCAGTGACACCAAGCCAGATACGCAGTATTTT.